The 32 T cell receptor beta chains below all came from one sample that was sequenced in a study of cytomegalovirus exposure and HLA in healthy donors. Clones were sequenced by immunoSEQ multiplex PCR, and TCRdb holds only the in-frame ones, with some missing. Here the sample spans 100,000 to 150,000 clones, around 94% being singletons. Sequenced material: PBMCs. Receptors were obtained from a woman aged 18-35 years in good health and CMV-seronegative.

The CDR3 nucleotides read TGTGCCAGCAGCCGGAGGGCAACTAATGAAAAACTGTTTTTT. Translated: CASSRRATNEKLFF. V gene TRBV5-6 combines with J gene TRBJ1-4; the D is unclear. The CDR3 covers 14 residues. Looked up from germline, CDR1 is SGHDT and CDR2 is YYEEEE. The V and J ends lost 4 bases and 0 bases respectively, with 7 bases between them.

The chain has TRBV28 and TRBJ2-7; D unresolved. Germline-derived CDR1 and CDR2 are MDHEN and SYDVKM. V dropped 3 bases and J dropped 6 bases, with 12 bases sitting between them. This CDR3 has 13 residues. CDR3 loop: CASSFTHLAEQYF. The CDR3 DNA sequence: TGTGCCAGCAGTTTCACCCATCTGGCCGAGCAGTACTTC.

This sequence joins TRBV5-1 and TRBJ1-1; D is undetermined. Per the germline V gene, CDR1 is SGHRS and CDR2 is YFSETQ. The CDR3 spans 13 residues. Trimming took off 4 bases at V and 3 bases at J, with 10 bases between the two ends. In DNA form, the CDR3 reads TGCGCCAGCAGCCCGCAGGTGGACACTGAAGCTTTCTTT. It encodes CASSPQVDTEAFF.

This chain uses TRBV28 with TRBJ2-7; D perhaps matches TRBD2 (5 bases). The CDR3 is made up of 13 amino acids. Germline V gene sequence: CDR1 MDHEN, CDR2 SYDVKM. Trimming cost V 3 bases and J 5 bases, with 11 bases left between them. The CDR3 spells CASSLVTGNEQYF. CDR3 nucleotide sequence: TGTGCCAGCAGTTTGGTTACCGGGAACGAGCAGTACTTC.

The CDR3 bases are TGCGCCAGCAGCTCATCTCAGGGATTCAATGAGCAGTTCTTC. Protein: CASSSSQGFNEQFF. The chain uses TRBV5-1 and TRBJ2-1; D possibly corresponds to TRBD1 (5 bases). V was shortened by 3 bases and J by 6 bases, with 13 bases between the two germline ends. The germline V gene encodes CDR1 SGHRS and CDR2 YFSETQ. The length of the CDR3 is 14 residues.

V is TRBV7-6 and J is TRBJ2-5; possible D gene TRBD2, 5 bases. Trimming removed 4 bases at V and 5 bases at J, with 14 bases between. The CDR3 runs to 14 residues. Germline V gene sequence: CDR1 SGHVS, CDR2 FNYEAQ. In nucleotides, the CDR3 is TGTGCCAGCAGCTCTATCAACCGGGGTGAGACCCAGTACTTC. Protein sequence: CASSSINRGETQYF.

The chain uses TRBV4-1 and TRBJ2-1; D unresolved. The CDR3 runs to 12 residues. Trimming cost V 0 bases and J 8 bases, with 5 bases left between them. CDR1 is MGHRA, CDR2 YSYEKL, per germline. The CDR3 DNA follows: TGCGCCAGCAGCCAAGATGGGCATGAGCAGTTCTTC. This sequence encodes CASSQDGHEQFF.

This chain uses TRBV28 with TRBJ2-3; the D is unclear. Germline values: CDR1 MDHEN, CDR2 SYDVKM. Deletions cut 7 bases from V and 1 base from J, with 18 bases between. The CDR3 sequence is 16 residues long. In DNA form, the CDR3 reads TGTGCCAGCACTCCCAGTCTAGAGTTCCGCACAGATACGCAGTATTTT. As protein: CASTPSLEFRTDTQYF. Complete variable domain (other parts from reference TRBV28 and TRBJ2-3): DVKVTQSSRYLVKRTGEKVFLECVQDMDHENMFWYRQDPGLGLRLIYFSYDVKMKEKGDIPEGYSVSREKKERFSLILESASTNQTSMYLCASTPSLEFRTDTQYFGPGTRLTVL.

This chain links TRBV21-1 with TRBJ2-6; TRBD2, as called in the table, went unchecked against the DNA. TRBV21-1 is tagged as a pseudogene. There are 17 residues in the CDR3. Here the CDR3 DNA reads TGTGCCAGCAGCAAAGTTCTAGCGAGCTCTGGGGCCAACGTCCTGACTTTC. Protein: CASSKVLASSGANVLTF.

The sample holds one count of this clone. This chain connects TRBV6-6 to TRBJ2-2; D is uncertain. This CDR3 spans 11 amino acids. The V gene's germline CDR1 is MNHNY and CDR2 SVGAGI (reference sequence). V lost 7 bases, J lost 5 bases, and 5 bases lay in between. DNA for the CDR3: TGTGCCAGCATGACTACCGGGGAGCTGTTTTTT. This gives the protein CASMTTGELFF.

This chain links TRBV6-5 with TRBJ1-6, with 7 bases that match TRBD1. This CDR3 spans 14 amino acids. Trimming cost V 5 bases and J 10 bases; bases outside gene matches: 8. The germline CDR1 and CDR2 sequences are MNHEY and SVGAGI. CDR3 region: CASSERGGQSPLHF. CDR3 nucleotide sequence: TGTGCCAGCAGTGAGAGAGGGGGCCAATCACCCCTCCACTTT.

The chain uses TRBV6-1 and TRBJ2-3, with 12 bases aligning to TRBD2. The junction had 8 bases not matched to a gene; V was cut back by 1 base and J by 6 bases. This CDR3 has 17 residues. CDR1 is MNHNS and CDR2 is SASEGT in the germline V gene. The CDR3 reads CASSEGSGLAGGDTQYF. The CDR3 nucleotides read TGTGCCAGCAGTGAAGGGTCGGGACTAGCGGGCGGTGATACGCAGTATTTT.

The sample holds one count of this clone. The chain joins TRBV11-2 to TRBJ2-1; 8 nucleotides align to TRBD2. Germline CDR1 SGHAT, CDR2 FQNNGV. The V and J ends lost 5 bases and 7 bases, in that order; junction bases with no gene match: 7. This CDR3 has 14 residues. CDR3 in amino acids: CASSPSSGRNEQFF. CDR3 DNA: TGTGCCAGCAGCCCCTCGAGCGGGAGAAATGAGCAGTTCTTC.

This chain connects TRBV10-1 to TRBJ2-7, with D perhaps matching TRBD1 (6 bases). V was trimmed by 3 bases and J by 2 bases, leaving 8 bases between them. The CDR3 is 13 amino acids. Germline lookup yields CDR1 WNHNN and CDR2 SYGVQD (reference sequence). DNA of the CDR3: TGCGCCAGCAGTGAATCAGGGGCCTACGAGCAGTACTTC. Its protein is CASSESGAYEQYF.

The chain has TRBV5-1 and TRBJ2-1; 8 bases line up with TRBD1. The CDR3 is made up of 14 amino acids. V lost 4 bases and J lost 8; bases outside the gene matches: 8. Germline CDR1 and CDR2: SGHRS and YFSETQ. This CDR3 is CASSGGQAVDEQFF. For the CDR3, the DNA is TGCGCCAGCAGCGGGGGACAGGCAGTGGATGAGCAGTTCTTC.

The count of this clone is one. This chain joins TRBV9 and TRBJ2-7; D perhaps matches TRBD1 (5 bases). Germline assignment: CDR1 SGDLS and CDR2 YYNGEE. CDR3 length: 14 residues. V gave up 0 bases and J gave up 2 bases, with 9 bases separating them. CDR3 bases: TGTGCCAGCAGCGTAGGTACAGGCACCTACGAGCAGTACTTC. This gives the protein CASSVGTGTYEQYF.

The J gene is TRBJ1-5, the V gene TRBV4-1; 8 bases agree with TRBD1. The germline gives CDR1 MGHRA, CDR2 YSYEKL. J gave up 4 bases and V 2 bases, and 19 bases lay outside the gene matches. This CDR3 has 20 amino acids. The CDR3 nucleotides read TGCGCCAGCAGCCAAAAACCAGGACAGGGTTTATCTGAAGTTAATCAGCCCCAGCATTTT. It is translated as CASSQKPGQGLSEVNQPQHF.

CDR3 coding DNA: TGTGCCAGCAGTTTATCCCTTAGTCAGCGGGAGATCGAGCAGTACTTC. This encodes CASSLSLSQREIEQYF. The rearrangement joins TRBV27 to TRBJ2-7; 8 bases are shared with TRBD2. V gave up 0 bases and J gave up 6 bases; unmatched junction bases: 10. The CDR3 length is 16 residues. Germline V lookup: CDR1 MNHEY, CDR2 SMNVEV (reference sequence).

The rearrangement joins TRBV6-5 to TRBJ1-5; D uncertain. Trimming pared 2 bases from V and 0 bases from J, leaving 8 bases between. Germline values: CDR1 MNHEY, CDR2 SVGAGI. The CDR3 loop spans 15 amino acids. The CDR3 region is CASSYTRGSNQPQHF. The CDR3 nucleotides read TGTGCCAGCAGTTACACCCGGGGTAGCAATCAGCCCCAGCATTTT.

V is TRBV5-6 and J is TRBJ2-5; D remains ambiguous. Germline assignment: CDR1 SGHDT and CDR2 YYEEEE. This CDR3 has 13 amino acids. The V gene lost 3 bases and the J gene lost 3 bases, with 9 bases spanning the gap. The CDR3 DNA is TGTGCCAGCAGCTCCGAGTTAGAAGAGACCCAGTACTTC. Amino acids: CASSSELEETQYF.

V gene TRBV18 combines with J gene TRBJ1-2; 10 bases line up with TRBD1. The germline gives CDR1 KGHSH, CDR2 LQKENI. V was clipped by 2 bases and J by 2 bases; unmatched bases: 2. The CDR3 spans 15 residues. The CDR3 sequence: CASSPGTGENYGYTF. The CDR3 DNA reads TGTGCCAGCTCACCAGGGACAGGGGAAAACTATGGCTACACCTTC.

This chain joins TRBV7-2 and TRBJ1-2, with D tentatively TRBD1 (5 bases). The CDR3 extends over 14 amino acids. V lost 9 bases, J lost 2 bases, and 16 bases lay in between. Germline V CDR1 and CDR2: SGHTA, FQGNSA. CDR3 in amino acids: CASARESGNYGYTF. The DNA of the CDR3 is TGTGCCAGTGCCAGAGAATCAGGGAACTATGGCTACACCTTC.

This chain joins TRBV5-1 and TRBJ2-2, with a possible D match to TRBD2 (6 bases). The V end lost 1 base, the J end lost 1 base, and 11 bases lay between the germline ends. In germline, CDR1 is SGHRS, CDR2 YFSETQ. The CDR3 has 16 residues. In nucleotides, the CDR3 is TGCGCCAGCAGCTTGTTGGGGGGACGGAACACCGGGGAGCTGTTTTTT. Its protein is CASSLLGGRNTGELFF. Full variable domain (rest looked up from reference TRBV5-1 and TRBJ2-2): KAGVTQTPRYLIKTRGQQVTLSCSPISGHRSVSWYQQTPGQGLQFLFEYFSETQRNKGNFPGRFSGRQFSNSRSEMNVSTLELGDSALYLCASSLLGGRNTGELFFGEGSRLTVL.

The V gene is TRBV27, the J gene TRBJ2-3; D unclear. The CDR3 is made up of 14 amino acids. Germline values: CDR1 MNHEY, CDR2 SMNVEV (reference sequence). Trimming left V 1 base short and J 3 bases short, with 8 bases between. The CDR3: CASSLYASTDTQYF. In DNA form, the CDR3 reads TGTGCCAGCAGTTTATATGCTAGTACAGATACGCAGTATTTT.

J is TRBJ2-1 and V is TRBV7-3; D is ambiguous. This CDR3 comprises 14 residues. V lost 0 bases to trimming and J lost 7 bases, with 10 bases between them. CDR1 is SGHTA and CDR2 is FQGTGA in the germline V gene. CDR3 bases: TGTGCCAGCAGCTTAACGTCTAGTTCGAATGAGCAGTTCTTC. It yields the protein CASSLTSSSNEQFF. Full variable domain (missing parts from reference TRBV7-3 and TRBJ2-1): GAGVSQTPSNKVTEKGKYVELRCDPISGHTALYWYRQSLGQGPEFLIYFQGTGAADDSGLPNDRFFAVRPEGSVSTLKIQRTERGDSAVYLCASSLTSSSNEQFFGPGTRLTVL.

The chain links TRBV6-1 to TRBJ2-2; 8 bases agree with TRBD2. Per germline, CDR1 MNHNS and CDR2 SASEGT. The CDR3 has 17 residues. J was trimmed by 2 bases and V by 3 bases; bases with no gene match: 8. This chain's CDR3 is CASSERLAGGNTGELFF. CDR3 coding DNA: TGTGCCAGCAGTGAGCGGCTGGCGGGGGGAAACACCGGGGAGCTGTTTTTT.

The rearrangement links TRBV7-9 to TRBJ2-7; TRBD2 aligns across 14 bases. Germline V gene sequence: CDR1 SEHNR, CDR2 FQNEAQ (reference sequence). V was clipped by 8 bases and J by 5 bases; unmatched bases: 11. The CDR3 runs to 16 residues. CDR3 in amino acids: CASGFTGLAGGHEQYF. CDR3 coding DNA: TGTGCCAGCGGATTTACTGGACTAGCGGGAGGTCACGAGCAGTACTTC.

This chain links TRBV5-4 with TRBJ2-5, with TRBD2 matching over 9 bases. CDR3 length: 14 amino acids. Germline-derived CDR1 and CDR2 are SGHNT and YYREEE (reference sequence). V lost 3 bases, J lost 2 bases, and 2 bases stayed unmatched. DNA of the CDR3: TGTGCCAGCAGCTGGCGGGGGGGGCAAGAGACCCAGTACTTC. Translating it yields CASSWRGGQETQYF.

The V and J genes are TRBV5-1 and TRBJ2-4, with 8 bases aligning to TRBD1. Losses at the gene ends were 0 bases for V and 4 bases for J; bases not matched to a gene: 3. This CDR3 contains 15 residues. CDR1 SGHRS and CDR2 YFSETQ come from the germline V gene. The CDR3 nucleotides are TGCGCCAGCAGCTTGGGCGGGACAGGAAAAAACATTCAGTACTTC. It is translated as CASSLGGTGKNIQYF. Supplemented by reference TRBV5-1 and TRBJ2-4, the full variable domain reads KAGVTQTPRYLIKTRGQQVTLSCSPISGHRSVSWYQQTPGQGLQFLFEYFSETQRNKGNFPGRFSGRQFSNSRSEMNVSTLELGDSALYLCASSLGGTGKNIQYFGAGTRLSVL.

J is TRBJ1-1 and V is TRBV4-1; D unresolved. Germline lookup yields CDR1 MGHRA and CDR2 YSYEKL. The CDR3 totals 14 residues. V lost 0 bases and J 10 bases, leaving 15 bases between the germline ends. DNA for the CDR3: TGCGCCAGCAGCCAAGATCGCGGGGTATTCAGAGCTTTCTTT. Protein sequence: CASSQDRGVFRAFF.

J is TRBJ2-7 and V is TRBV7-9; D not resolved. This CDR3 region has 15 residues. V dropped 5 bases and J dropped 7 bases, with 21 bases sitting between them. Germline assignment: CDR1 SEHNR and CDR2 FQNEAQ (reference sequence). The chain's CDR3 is CASSPPGGSPGEQYF. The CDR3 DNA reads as TGTGCCAGCAGCCCCCCCGGCGGCTCCCCTGGGGAGCAGTACTTC.

CDR3 residues: CASNDRARSEKLFF. CDR3 nucleotides: TGTGCCAGTAACGACAGGGCTCGGAGTGAAAAACTGTTTTTT. The V gene is TRBV19, the J gene TRBJ1-4; TRBD1 agrees at 7 bases. V was pared by 7 bases and J by 7 bases, with 9 bases of the junction left unmatched. The CDR3 has 14 amino acids. Per the germline V gene, CDR1 is LNHDA and CDR2 is SQIVND (reference sequence).